The clone carrying this TCR beta chain was recorded at least ten times. Its cognate antigen is unknown. The junction had 1 base not matched to a gene; V was cut back by 0 bases and J by 5 bases. This CDR3 comprises 15 residues. Germline V gene sequence: CDR1 SSHAT, CDR2 FNYEAQ (reference sequence). It was with unique molecular identifiers that the TCRbeta library was prepared. TCRdb independently ran MiXCR on the PCR reads; one entry per CDR3 protein. The data hold roughly 150,000 distinct CDR3 sequences, with 8.5% to 14% observed a single time. The entry originates in a study of T-cell reconstitution after alpha-beta-depleted transplantation in children. Notes on the study in general: In some patients, recipient T cells and intrathymic progenitors surviving conditioning explained high day-60 diversity. T-cell numbers and diversity, one year after transplant, stemmed largely from T cells that were newly produced.

The V and J genes are TRBV7-7 and TRBJ2-5; 12 bases align to TRBD1. This receptor was identified in a boy younger than 10 with acute myeloid leukemia, due to receive a stem cell transplant. Material: PBMCs, obtained before TCRalphabeta/CD19-depleted stem cell transplant. CDR3 loop: CASSLAGTGGETQYF. CDR3 in DNA: TGTGCCAGCAGCTTAGCAGGGACAGGGGGCGAGACCCAGTACTTC. Full variable domain (rest looked up from reference TRBV7-7 and TRBJ2-5): GAGVSQSPRYKVTKRGQDVTLRCDPISSHATLYWYQQALGQGPEFLTYFNYEAQPDKSGLPSDRFSAERPEGSISTLTIQRTEQRDSAMYRCASSLAGTGGETQYFGPGTRLLVL.